This T cell receptor beta chain is from a study of CD8 T cells in ankylosing spondylitis. Study-wide results and caveats: The study identified a TCR beta motif of fewer than 10 highly homologous variants that appeared characteristic of ankylosing spondylitis blood. Matched ankylosing spondylitis synovial fluid reportedly contained a significantly enriched population of disease-linked clones. The disease-linked clones had a CD8+ phenotype and low blood frequencies.

The V segment lost 5 bases and the J segment 6 bases; nucleotides outside the gene matches: 3. The CDR3 length is 12 residues. CDR1 and CDR2 from the germline V gene are DFQATT and SNEGSKA (reference sequence). This clonotype was found a few times. Its antigen is as yet unknown. TCRdb reanalysed the 5' RACE reads using MiXCR and keeps one entry per CDR3 protein. The sample includes some 130,000 distinct CDR3 sequences, approximately 15% seen only once; the top ten take 2.5% to 3.5%. This clonotype originated in a female donor with ankylosing spondylitis or in good health (not recorded which). Source material: blood, either unsorted or a sorted T cell fraction (not recorded which). V and J are TRBV20-1 and TRBJ2-1, with 8 nucleotides matching TRBD1. CDR3 sequence (DNA): TGCAGTGCTTTACAGGGGGTCAATGAGCAGTTCTTC. Translated: CSALQGVNEQFF.